The 18 T cell receptor beta chains given below trace back to one sample, sequenced in a study of CD4 T cell repertoires in COVID-19 (dated by TCRdb to about 2021). Read against the paper, the sample's time point label means: sample from a COVID-19-recovered individual after infection. The library was built by means of the immunoSEQ multiplex PCR assay. The source is immuneACCESS, and TCRdb retained only in-frame sequences with V and J called. Part of the clones is not carried over; for the studies checked, unresolved V genes explain less than half of this, and the remainder is unexplained. This sample lists about 75,000 clones; approximately 83% were detected once. The ten largest clones represent 0.45% to 0.7% of the sample. The material sequenced was CD4+ T cells from peripheral blood, taken after recovery from COVID-19. The receptors originated from a human donor who had COVID-19.

This chain links TRBV3-1 (or the pseudogene TRBV3-2) with TRBJ2-6; the D is unclear. This CDR3 has 14 residues. V dropped 4 bases and J dropped 0 bases, with 4 bases sitting between them. Germline CDR1 and CDR2: LGHDT and YNNKEL (reference sequence). CDR3 sequence reads: CASSPTSGANVLTF. The CDR3, as DNA: TGTGCCAGCAGCCCAACCTCTGGGGCCAACGTCCTGACTTTC.

This clone was counted once. The chain combines TRBV10-3 with TRBJ1-2; D call uncertain. The germline V gene encodes CDR1 ENHRY and CDR2 SYGVKD. The CDR3 runs to 15 residues. Trimming took off 7 bases at V and 8 bases at J, with 23 bases between the two ends. CDR3 protein: CAITRSTSGAGGYTF. CDR3 nucleotide sequence: TGTGCCATCACCCGAAGTACCTCAGGCGCTGGCGGCTACACCTTC.

This clone was detected a few times. The V gene is TRBV6-6, the J gene TRBJ2-3; TRBD2 matches 8 bases. This CDR3 spans 16 amino acids. Per germline, CDR1 MNHNY and CDR2 SVGAGI (reference sequence). V lost 6 bases and J lost 6; bases outside the gene matches: 14. CDR3 residues: CASSRGSGSVADTQYF. The CDR3, as DNA: TGTGCCAGCAGCCGAGGGAGCGGGAGTGTCGCGGATACGCAGTATTTT.

This clone occurred a few times. The V and J genes are TRBV5-1 and TRBJ2-2; possible D gene TRBD2, 6 bases. The CDR3 runs 14 residues. Deletions cut 4 bases from V and 6 bases from J, with 13 bases between. Germline V gives CDR1 SGHRS, CDR2 YFSETQ. In DNA form, the CDR3 reads TGCGCCAGCAGCCGTTTGGGGGAGGCCGGGGAGCTGTTTTTT. Residues: CASSRLGEAGELFF.

The chain joins TRBV7-2 to TRBJ1-3; D gene uncertain. The CDR3 covers 14 residues. Trimming removed 1 base from V and 9 bases from J, with 13 bases in between. Germline V gene data show CDR1 as SGHTA and CDR2 as FQGNSA. This chain's CDR3 is CASSLGPGGGTIYF. The DNA for the CDR3 is TGTGCCAGCAGCTTAGGCCCTGGTGGTGGCACCATATATTTT.

V gene TRBV5-6 combines with J gene TRBJ1-5, with 9 bases fitting TRBD1. J was trimmed by 6 bases and V by 0 bases; bases with no gene match: 4. CDR1 SGHDT and CDR2 YYEEEE come from the germline V gene. There are 15 residues in the CDR3. The CDR3 coding sequence is TGTGCCAGCAGCTTGGTCCGACAGGGGGGTCAGCCCCAGCATTTT. The encoded protein is CASSLVRQGGQPQHF.

The chain employs TRBV6-2 or TRBV6-3 and TRBJ1-5, with D possibly TRBD1 on 6 matching bases. Germline CDR1 reads MNHEY; CDR2 reads SVGEGT. The germline V and J ends were trimmed by 0 bases and 0 bases, with 9 bases remaining between them. CDR3 length: 16 residues. The CDR3 DNA sequence: TGTGCCAGCAGTTACTCAGCAGGGGTTAGCAATCAGCCCCAGCATTTT. Protein: CASSYSAGVSNQPQHF.

The rearrangement links TRBV28 to TRBJ1-4, with D tentatively TRBD1 (6 bases). The CDR3 is 13 residues long. The V end was cut by 4 bases, the J end by 10 bases, with 13 bases between. CDR1 is MDHEN, CDR2 SYDVKM, per germline. The CDR3 region has the DNA TGTGCCAGCAGTTCCCTGGACAGCTTAAAACTGTTTTTT. It is translated as CASSSLDSLKLFF. Together with reference TRBV28 and TRBJ1-4, the CDR3 gives the full variable domain: DVKVTQSSRYLVKRTGEKVFLECVQDMDHENMFWYRQDPGLGLRLIYFSYDVKMKEKGDIPEGYSVSREKKERFSLILESASTNQTSMYLCASSSLDSLKLFFGSGTQLSVL.

V and J are TRBV11-2 and TRBJ1-1; unclear D gene. Germline lookup yields CDR1 SGHAT and CDR2 FQNNGV. The CDR3 covers 13 residues. Deletions cut 4 bases from V and 0 bases from J, with 6 bases between. The CDR3 nucleotides read TGTGCCAGCAGCTGGTCAGTGAACACTGAAGCTTTCTTT. Its protein is CASSWSVNTEAFF.

The chain uses TRBV10-2 and TRBJ1-5; D remains ambiguous. In germline, CDR1 is WSHSY, CDR2 SAAADI. V was clipped by 2 bases and J by 7 bases, with 15 bases between them. This CDR3 spans 15 amino acids. The CDR3 is CASSEAELAAQPQHF. CDR3 sequence (DNA): TGCGCCAGCAGTGAGGCTGAGCTTGCTGCGCAGCCCCAGCATTTT.

The chain links TRBV2 to TRBJ2-6; TRBD2 is a possible D gene (5 bases). The germline V and J ends were trimmed by 4 bases and 4 bases, with 11 bases remaining between them. This CDR3 comprises 15 residues. The germline CDR1 and CDR2 sequences are SNHLY and FYNNEI. As DNA, the CDR3 is TGTGCCAGCAGTGTCGAGGGCCCAGGGGCCAACGTCCTGACTTTC. Encoded protein: CASSVEGPGANVLTF. The full variable domain, completed using reference TRBV2 and TRBJ2-6, is EPEVTQTPSHQVTQMGQEVILRCVPISNHLYFYWYRQILGQKVEFLVSFYNNEISEKSEIFDDQFSVERPDGSNFTLKIRSTKLEDSAMYFCASSVEGPGANVLTFGAGSRLTVL.

V and J are TRBV7-7 and TRBJ2-5, with a weak D call TRBD1 (6 bases). V was pared by 1 base and J by 5 bases, with 20 bases between. The CDR3 is 17 amino acids. Germline V gene data show CDR1 as SSHAT and CDR2 as FNYEAQ (reference sequence). CDR3 nucleotides: TGTGCCAGCAGCTTAGGAGGGGGTGACATGATTCGGGAGACCCAGTACTTC. As protein: CASSLGGGDMIRETQYF.

The chain uses TRBV2 and TRBJ1-5; the match to TRBD1 covers 7 bases. The V segment lost 5 bases and the J segment 0 bases; nucleotides outside the gene matches: 13. The CDR3 has 18 amino acids. The germline V gene has CDR1 SNHLY and CDR2 FYNNEI. The CDR3, as DNA: TGTGCCAGCAGTACGCAGAATTCAGGGGGTCATAGCAATCAGCCCCAGCATTTT. Its translation: CASSTQNSGGHSNQPQHF.

V is TRBV28 and J is TRBJ1-4, with 8 positions matching TRBD1. The length of the CDR3 is 15 residues. CDR1 is MDHEN and CDR2 is SYDVKM in the germline V gene. V lost 4 bases and J lost 7; bases outside the gene matches: 8. CDR3 residues: CASSSTGGRIEKLFF. CDR3 coding DNA: TGTGCCAGCAGTTCTACAGGGGGTCGGATTGAAAAACTGTTTTTT.

The chain carries TRBV5-4 and TRBJ2-7, with a tentative D call TRBD1 (6 bases). V was shortened by 3 bases and J by 4 bases, with 17 bases between the two germline ends. This CDR3 spans 15 amino acids. Germline lookup yields CDR1 SGHNT and CDR2 YYREEE (reference sequence). Written as DNA, the CDR3 is TGTGCCAGCAGCTCGGTCGGGACAAGGGTTTACGAGCAGTACTTC. It codes for CASSSVGTRVYEQYF.

The chain has TRBV29-1 and TRBJ2-5; the match to TRBD2 covers 8 bases. This CDR3 contains 14 residues. The V gene end was trimmed by 4 bases and the J gene end by 3 bases; junction bases not matched to a gene: 7. Germline CDR1 and CDR2: SQVTM and ANQGSEA. The CDR3 bases are TGCAGCGTTGTCGGGGGGGGCAACAAAGAGACCCAGTACTTC. Protein sequence: CSVVGGGNKETQYF.

This chain links TRBV3-1 (or the pseudogene TRBV3-2) with TRBJ2-3; D may be TRBD2 (5 bases). The germline CDR1 and CDR2 sequences are LGHDT and YNNKEL (reference sequence). The CDR3 spans 13 residues. V lost 6 bases and J lost 5, with 12 bases in between. The CDR3 here is CASSSAAGDTQYF. In nucleotides, the CDR3 is TGTGCCAGCAGTTCAGCTGCGGGAGATACGCAGTATTTT.

The genes are TRBV6-1 and TRBJ2-7; D is unclear. This CDR3 region has 11 residues. Germline loops: CDR1 MNHNS, CDR2 SASEGT. V was cut by 2 bases and J by 4 bases, with 3 bases left in between. The CDR3 DNA follows: TGTGCCAGCAGTGAATCGTACGAGCAGTACTTC. Translating it yields CASSESYEQYF.